This T cell receptor beta chain derives from a study of T cell repertoires in cytomegalovirus infection. One entry per CDR3 protein, called by TCRdb with MiXCR from the reads. Of around 900,000 distinct CDR3 sequences in the sample, roughly 30% are singletons; the top ten hold about an eighth. As for this clonotype: What it binds is not known.

Deletions cut 5 bases from V and 0 bases from J, with 13 bases between. CDR1 and CDR2 from the germline V gene are SNHLY and FYNNEI. The CDR3 contains 15 residues. The sample was cultured CD8+ T cells from PBMCs, taken from culture after CMV antigen stimulation. The V and J genes are TRBV2 and TRBJ1-1; D possibly corresponds to TRBD1 (5 bases). The clonotype was recovered from a human donor in good health (CMV status not recorded). Some clones in this sample may be carry-over from other donors' samples. CDR3 amino acids: CASSWDRNMNTEAFF. Written as DNA, the CDR3 is TGTGCCAGCAGTTGGGACCGAAACATGAACACTGAAGCTTTCTTT. The whole variable domain, remainder taken from reference TRBV2 and TRBJ1-1, is EPEVTQTPSHQVTQMGQEVILRCVPISNHLYFYWYRQILGQKVEFLVSFYNNEISEKSEIFDDQFSVERPDGSNFTLKIRSTKLEDSAMYFCASSWDRNMNTEAFFGQGTRLTVV.